This T cell receptor (beta chain) was observed in a study of cytomegalovirus exposure and HLA in healthy donors. Per germline, CDR1 LNHDA and CDR2 SQIVND (reference sequence). The CDR3 length is 14 residues. V trimming: 1 base; J trimming: 6 bases; junction bases outside the gene matches: 6. The PCR made use of 60 Vbeta and 13 Jbeta primers. Clones were sequenced by immunoSEQ multiplex PCR, and TCRdb holds only the in-frame ones, with some missing. Of over 150,000 clones listed, 79% were seen once; the top ten hold roughly 2%. This chain links TRBV19 with TRBJ2-7; 7 nucleotides agree with TRBD1. The sequence was obtained from a man aged 35-49 years in good health and CMV-seronegative. The source material was PBMCs. CDR3 loop: CASSIGLGGAEQYF. Written as DNA, the CDR3 is TGTGCCAGTAGTATAGGGCTAGGGGGCGCCGAGCAGTACTTC.